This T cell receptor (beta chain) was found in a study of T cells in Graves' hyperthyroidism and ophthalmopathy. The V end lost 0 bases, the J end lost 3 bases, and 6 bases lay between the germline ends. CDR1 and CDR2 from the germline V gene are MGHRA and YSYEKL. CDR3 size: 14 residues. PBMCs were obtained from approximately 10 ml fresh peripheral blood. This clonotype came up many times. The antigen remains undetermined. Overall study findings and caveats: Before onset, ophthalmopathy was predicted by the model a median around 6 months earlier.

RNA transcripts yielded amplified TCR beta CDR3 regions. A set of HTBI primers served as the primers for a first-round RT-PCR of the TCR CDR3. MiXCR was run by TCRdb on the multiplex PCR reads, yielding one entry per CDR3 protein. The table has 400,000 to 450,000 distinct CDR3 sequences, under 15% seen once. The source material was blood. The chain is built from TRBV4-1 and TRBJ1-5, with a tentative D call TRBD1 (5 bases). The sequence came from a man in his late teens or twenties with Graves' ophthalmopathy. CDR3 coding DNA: TGCGCCAGCAGCCAAGAAGGGGTCAATCAGCCCCAGCATTTT. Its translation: CASSQEGVNQPQHF.